This TCR beta chain derives from a study of T cell repertoires in cytomegalovirus infection. Remarks on this clonotype: Its antigen is undetermined.

One entry per CDR3 protein, called by TCRdb with MiXCR from the reads. The sample has about 400,000 distinct CDR3 sequences, about 32% seen once; the top ten hold roughly 12%. Germline V CDR1 and CDR2: LNHDA, SQIVND (reference sequence). This CDR3 has 13 amino acids. Trimming took 5 bases from V and 8 from J; bases not matched to a gene: 5. The sequenced sample was cultured PBMCs, obtained from culture after CMV antigen stimulation. The TCR sequence derives from a human donor in good health (CMV status not recorded). Some clones in this sample may be carry-over from other donors' samples. This chain links TRBV19 with TRBJ2-3, with 9 bases lining up with TRBD1. This chain's CDR3 is CASSRQGEVTQYF. In nucleotides, the CDR3 is TGTGCCAGTAGTCGACAGGGGGAGGTTACGCAGTATTTT.